The rows below give T cell receptor beta chains drawn from one sample of a study of blood T cell repertoires in COVID-19. The table came from immunoSEQ multiplex PCR; TCRdb's copy has only in-frame clones and leaves some out. The sample comprises some 200,000 clones, 82% of which are singletons, and over 9.5% rests with the top ten. Sequencing used PBMCs or T cells enriched from blood (not recorded which). The receptors come from a man in his forties who had recovered from COVID-19. Both conserved end residues are part of each CDR3. Fields, in order: V gene, J gene, CDR3 protein.

TRBV7-8,TRBJ2-7,CASSPRTGDEQYF
TRBV6-1,TRBJ2-3,CASSDIAGASTDTQYF
TRBV5-1,TRBJ2-5,CASSLVQGQETQYF
TRBV3-1/TRBV3-2,TRBJ1-2,CASSQGSIGPAGHTF
TRBV9,TRBJ1-5,CASSVEDRGDQPQHF
TRBV19,TRBJ1-5,CASSSGHNQPQHF
TRBV5-1,TRBJ1-1,CASSLQGSNTEAFF
TRBV4-3,TRBJ1-1,CASSQYEGISEAFF
TRBV6-2/TRBV6-3,TRBJ2-1,CASSYRGFSYNEQFF
TRBV19,TRBJ1-1,CASSIGGTGLAFF
TRBV6-5,TRBJ1-6,CASSYQQGRGSPLHF